A single sample gave rise to the 17 T cell receptor beta chains below, sequenced in a study of shared clonotypes between healthy human individuals. The protocol was immunoSEQ multiplex PCR, while the TCRdb copy is restricted to in-frame clones and leaves out a portion. The sample lists about half a million clones; 65% to 80% were seen once. The sample consisted of PBMCs. All receptors derive from a middle-aged woman in good health. Some clones in this sample may be carry-over from other donors' samples.

The chain links TRBV5-4 to TRBJ2-1; 12 nucleotides line up with TRBD2. The V and J ends lost 4 bases and 6 bases, in that order; junction bases with no gene match: 11. This CDR3 spans 17 amino acids. Germline loops: CDR1 SGHNT, CDR2 YYREEE (reference sequence). The CDR3 DNA reads TGTGCCAGCAGCAGAGCACTAGCGGGAGGTTTCAGCAATGAGCAGTTCTTC. This codes for CASSRALAGGFSNEQFF.

The genes are TRBV10-3 and TRBJ1-2; D not certain. The CDR3 is 15 residues long. Trimming took 4 bases from V and 0 from J, leaving 12 bases between them. Germline V gene data show CDR1 as ENHRY and CDR2 as SYGVKD. CDR3 region: CAISGGQRSNYGYTF. The CDR3 coding sequence is TGTGCCATCAGTGGAGGCCAGCGCTCTAACTATGGCTACACCTTC.

This chain uses TRBV7-2 with TRBJ1-3; D possibly corresponds to TRBD1 (5 bases). Trimming took 5 bases from V and 3 from J, leaving 8 bases between them. The germline V gene has CDR1 SGHTA and CDR2 FQGNSA. CDR3 length: 13 residues. The DNA of the CDR3 is TGTGCCAGCAGCCCCAGGGTTGGAAACACCATATATTTT. Translating it yields CASSPRVGNTIYF.

The chain recombines TRBV11-2 with TRBJ1-1; 7 positions match TRBD1. V lost 5 bases and J lost 7; bases outside the gene matches: 4. This CDR3 is built from 12 residues. CDR1 is SGHAT and CDR2 is FQNNGV in the germline V gene. The CDR3 bases are TGTGCCAGCAGCCCCGACAGGGATGAAGCTTTCTTT. Translation: CASSPDRDEAFF.

Here the CDR3 DNA reads TGTGCCAGCAGTTTGATGGACAGCGAGCAGTACTTC. Protein sequence: CASSLMDSEQYF. The rearrangement links TRBV28 to TRBJ2-7, with D possibly matching TRBD1 (6 bases). V was shortened by 3 bases and J by 6 bases, with 9 bases between the two germline ends. The CDR3 runs to 12 residues. Germline V gene lookup returns CDR1 MDHEN and CDR2 SYDVKM.

In regard to this clone: A far more abundant clone sits one base away, making this likely a read error. The chain has TRBV6-1 and TRBJ2-3, with TRBD2 as a possible D gene (6 bases). Germline lookup yields CDR1 MNHNS and CDR2 SASEGT. CDR3 length: 16 amino acids. V lost 7 bases and J 3 bases, leaving 20 bases between the germline ends. The DNA of the CDR3 is TGTGCCAGCAATGAGGGATTGGGAGGACCGACAGATACGCAGTATTTT. This gives the protein CASNEGLGGPTDTQYF.

Turning to this clone: Other DNA sequences of this sample code for an identical CDR3. This CDR3 is CASSSPGTDTQYF. The DNA for the CDR3 is TGTGCCAGCAGTTCCCCCGGCACAGATACGCAGTATTTT. V and J are TRBV28 and TRBJ2-3; unclear D gene. This CDR3 region has 13 residues. Germline V gene data show CDR1 as MDHEN and CDR2 as SYDVKM. V shed 4 bases and J shed 1 base, with 6 bases lying between them.

The chain couples TRBV5-1 to TRBJ2-2; 9 bases agree with TRBD1. V was pared by 2 bases and J by 4 bases, with 9 bases of the junction left unmatched. Germline CDR1 SGHRS, CDR2 YFSETQ. The CDR3 is 17 residues long. CDR3 nucleotides: TGCGCCAGCAGCTTCGGGTTACAGGGGGCGCGCACCGGGGAGCTGTTTTTT. This translates into CASSFGLQGARTGELFF.

This clone has only one observation. The J gene is TRBJ1-3, the V gene TRBV9; 10 bases are a match to TRBD1. Unmatched junction bases numbered 6, after V lost 0 bases and J lost 0 bases. Germline V gene lookup returns CDR1 SGDLS and CDR2 YYNGEE. The CDR3 extends over 18 amino acids. The CDR3 here is CASSVGGTGDSSGNTIYF. The CDR3 DNA follows: TGTGCCAGCAGCGTAGGTGGGACAGGGGATTCCTCTGGAAACACCATATATTTT.

The V and J genes are TRBV4-3 and TRBJ1-1, with D unclear. Germline V gives CDR1 LGHNA, CDR2 YSLEER. This CDR3 has 13 amino acids. The V end was cut by 4 bases, the J end by 1 base, with 7 bases between. This chain's CDR3 is CASSPRKNTEAFF. The CDR3 coding sequence is TGCGCCAGCAGCCCCCGGAAGAACACTGAAGCTTTCTTT.

The V and J genes are TRBV6-6 and TRBJ2-7, with TRBD2 matching over 7 bases. J was trimmed by 0 bases and V by 0 bases; bases with no gene match: 2. Germline lookup yields CDR1 MNHNY and CDR2 SVGAGI (reference sequence). This CDR3 is 15 amino acids long. CDR3: CASSYSAGASYEQYF. The CDR3 DNA reads as TGTGCCAGCAGTTACTCGGCGGGAGCCTCCTACGAGCAGTACTTC.

This clone was picked up one time. V is TRBV15 and J is TRBJ2-2; weak D call: TRBD2 (6 bases). This CDR3 is 14 amino acids long. The germline V gene has CDR1 LNHNV and CDR2 YYDKDF (reference sequence). V lost 1 base and J lost 4, with 7 bases in between. The CDR3 sequence is CATSRGEATGELFF. Here the CDR3 DNA reads TGTGCCACCAGCAGAGGGGAGGCCACCGGGGAGCTGTTTTTT.

The chain uses TRBV30 and TRBJ2-5; TRBD2 might be the D (6 bases). CDR1 and CDR2 (germline): GTSNPN, SVGIG (reference sequence). The CDR3 has 14 residues. Between the trimmed V and J ends, which lost 0 bases and 1 base, there was a span of 9 bases. This CDR3 is CAWSVGGVQETQYF. In DNA, the CDR3 is TGTGCCTGGAGTGTCGGAGGGGTCCAAGAGACCCAGTACTTC.

The chain couples TRBV19 to TRBJ1-3; D uncertain. Trimming removed 6 bases at V and 0 bases at J, with 15 bases between. The CDR3 extends over 16 amino acids. Germline CDR1 LNHDA, CDR2 SQIVND (reference sequence). The CDR3 DNA reads as TGTGCCAGTAGCACGACCTTGAGAAGCTCTGGAAACACCATATATTTT. Protein: CASSTTLRSSGNTIYF.

This chain connects TRBV28 to TRBJ1-2; D perhaps matches TRBD1 (5 bases). Trimming cost V 10 bases and J 0 bases, with 15 bases left between them. The CDR3 spans 14 residues. From germline, CDR1 is MDHEN and CDR2 SYDVKM. The CDR3 protein is CATRGTDANYGYTF. The CDR3 DNA reads as TGTGCCACCCGGGGGACGGATGCTAACTATGGCTACACCTTC.

The CDR3 is CAWKRVAAGELFF. The DNA of the CDR3 is TGTGCCTGGAAGAGAGTAGCGGCCGGGGAGCTGTTTTTT. The chain recombines TRBV30 with TRBJ2-2; weak D call: TRBD2 (6 bases). Germline V gene sequence: CDR1 GTSNPN, CDR2 SVGIG (reference sequence). The CDR3 loop spans 13 amino acids. V lost 4 bases to trimming and J lost 6 bases, with 12 bases between them. The whole variable domain, remainder taken from reference TRBV30 and TRBJ2-2, is SQTIHQWPATLVQPVGSPLSLECTVEGTSNPNLYWYRQAAGRGLQLLFYSVGIGQISSEVPQNLSASRPQDRQFILSSKKLLLSDSGFYLCAWKRVAAGELFFGEGSRLTVL.

J is TRBJ2-5 and V is TRBV5-1; perhaps D is TRBD1 or TRBD2 (5 bases each). Germline V gene data show CDR1 as SGHRS and CDR2 as YFSETQ. CDR3 length: 14 residues. V dropped 5 bases and J dropped 5 bases, with 16 bases sitting between them. The CDR3 is CASSPTGLRETQYF. The DNA for the CDR3 is TGCGCCAGCAGTCCCACGGGGCTCCGGGAGACCCAGTACTTC.